The 26 T cell receptor beta chains below all came from one sample that was sequenced in a study of shared clonotypes between healthy human individuals. Profiling relied on immunoSEQ multiplex PCR, and the TCRdb table lists in-frame clones only, not all of them. The sample carries around 720,000 clones, 55% to 85% recorded once. Sequencing was performed on memory CD4+ T cells sorted from blood. Subset meaning: CD45RA-negative fraction. All receptors derive from a woman between 25 and 40 years old in good health.

The chain uses TRBV11-2 and TRBJ2-2; D remains ambiguous. Germline V lookup: CDR1 SGHAT, CDR2 FQNNGV. The CDR3 runs to 14 residues. Trimming took off 5 bases at V and 1 base at J, with 8 bases between the two ends. The CDR3 nucleotides are TGTGCCAGCAGCCGAAGGGAGAACACCGGGGAGCTGTTTTTT. Its translation: CASSRRENTGELFF.

J is TRBJ2-7 and V is TRBV27; D perhaps matches TRBD2 (7 bases). This CDR3 spans 15 amino acids. V was trimmed by 2 bases and J by 2 bases, leaving 13 bases between them. The germline CDR1 and CDR2 sequences are MNHEY and SMNVEV (reference sequence). CDR3 residues: CASSLREGVAYEQYF. CDR3 nucleotide sequence: TGTGCCAGCAGTTTAAGGGAGGGGGTAGCCTACGAGCAGTACTTC.

Concerning this clone itself: A read error may explain this, as a much larger clone is one base away. Other DNA variants within this sample encode the same CDR3. The V gene is TRBV2, the J gene TRBJ1-5; 8 bases map to TRBD1. The germline V gene has CDR1 SNHLY and CDR2 FYNNEI. The CDR3 contains 13 residues. CDR3 coding DNA: TGTGCCATTCGACAGGGGAACAATCAGCCTCAGCATTTT. Residues: CAIRQGNNQPQHF.

The CDR3 DNA sequence: TGTGCCAGCAGCTCAGGAGACAGGAGGGCCTACGAGCAGTACTTC. This encodes CASSSGDRRAYEQYF. The chain recombines TRBV5-4 with TRBJ2-7; the D gene could be TRBD1 or TRBD2 (6 bases each). From germline, CDR1 is SGHNT and CDR2 YYREEE (reference sequence). The CDR3 runs to 15 residues. The V end was cut by 3 bases, the J end by 2 bases, with 15 bases between.

This chain connects TRBV30 to TRBJ1-2; a possible D gene is TRBD1 (6 bases). The V end lost 1 base, the J end lost 5 bases, and 8 bases lay between the germline ends. Germline V gene data show CDR1 as GTSNPN and CDR2 as SVGIG (reference sequence). The CDR3 is made up of 12 amino acids. CDR3 nucleotides: TGTGCCTGGAGTGCAGGGGAGTATGGCTACACCTTC. Translation gives CAWSAGEYGYTF.

The genes are TRBV29-1 and TRBJ1-1; D is unclear. This CDR3 contains 12 residues. CDR1 and CDR2 from the germline V gene are SQVTM and ANQGSEA. Between the trimmed V and J ends, which lost 7 bases and 3 bases, there was a span of 12 bases. The CDR3: CSGGPDHTEAFF. For the CDR3, the DNA is TGCAGCGGTGGCCCAGACCACACTGAAGCTTTCTTT.

A word on this clone: The same CDR3 also results from other DNA sequences found in this sample. The J gene is TRBJ1-1, the V gene TRBV6-5; maybe TRBD1 (6 bases). CDR1 and CDR2 (germline): MNHEY, SVGAGI. The germline V and J ends were trimmed by 2 bases and 2 bases, with 9 bases remaining between them. This CDR3 spans 14 amino acids. CDR3 sequence reads: CASSYDRSNTEAFF. The CDR3 DNA reads as TGTGCCAGCAGTTACGACAGGAGTAACACTGAAGCTTTCTTT.

The CDR3 loop reads CASKREGETQYF. Written as DNA, the CDR3 is TGTGCCAGCAAACGGGAAGGGGAGACCCAGTACTTC. The chain uses TRBV2 and TRBJ2-5; weak D call: TRBD2 (5 bases). The V end lost 7 bases, the J end lost 5 bases, and 11 bases lay between the germline ends. This CDR3 has 12 amino acids. Germline V CDR1 and CDR2: SNHLY, FYNNEI.

As to this clone: This same CDR3 is encoded by further DNA sequences in the sample. This rearrangement joins TRBV6-1 to TRBJ1-5, with a tentative D call TRBD1 (6 bases). From germline, CDR1 is MNHNS and CDR2 SASEGT. CDR3 size: 14 residues. The V end was cut by 2 bases, the J end by 6 bases, with 11 bases between. CDR3: CASSESGGPQPQHF. The CDR3 nucleotides read TGTGCCAGCAGTGAATCTGGGGGCCCTCAGCCCCAGCATTTT.

The chain combines TRBV11-2 with TRBJ2-6; no clear D gene. This CDR3 contains 15 residues. Trimming took off 5 bases at V and 4 bases at J, with 12 bases between the two ends. The germline gives CDR1 SGHAT, CDR2 FQNNGV. CDR3 loop: CASSPGLSGANVLTF. CDR3 in DNA: TGTGCCAGCAGCCCAGGTTTGTCCGGGGCCAACGTCCTGACTTTC.

To note about this clone: Within the sample, other DNA sequences also encode this same CDR3. The V gene is TRBV29-1, the J gene TRBJ1-1; TRBD1 is a possible D gene (6 bases). Germline CDR1 reads SQVTM; CDR2 reads ANQGSEA. The CDR3 loop spans 12 amino acids. V shed 7 bases and J shed 7 bases, with 16 bases lying between them. The chain's CDR3 is CSAGTPGVEAFF. The CDR3 DNA is TGCAGCGCAGGGACCCCAGGGGTTGAAGCTTTCTTT.

This clone has a single count. This sequence joins TRBV5-1 and TRBJ2-2; TRBD2 aligns across 13 bases. The CDR3 contains 17 residues. The junction had 8 bases not matched to a gene; V was cut back by 7 bases and J by 2 bases. CDR1 and CDR2 (germline): SGHRS, YFSETQ. In nucleotides, the CDR3 is TGCGCCAGCCGGCCCGGGACTAGCGGGACCAACACCGGGGAGCTGTTTTTT. It is translated as CASRPGTSGTNTGELFF.

CDR3 loop: CASSQPLATSGRASNGREQFF. The DNA of the CDR3 is TGCGCCAGCAGCCAACCCCTCGCGACTAGCGGGAGGGCCTCCAACGGTCGCGAGCAGTTCTTC. This chain joins TRBV4-1 and TRBJ2-1, with TRBD2 matching over 14 bases. CDR1 is MGHRA and CDR2 is YSYEKL in the germline V gene. After removal of 2 bases from V and 10 bases from J, the junction contained 22 bases not matched to a gene. The CDR3 totals 21 residues.

The rearrangement joins TRBV13 to TRBJ2-7; tentatively, D is TRBD2 (6 bases). CDR3 size: 14 residues. Trimming took 4 bases from V and 2 from J, leaving 12 bases between them. The germline gives CDR1 PRHDT, CDR2 FYEKMQ (reference sequence). The CDR3 bases are TGTGCCAGCAGCTCCTTAGCGGATCCCTACGAGCAGTACTTC. The encoded protein is CASSSLADPYEQYF.

The chain employs TRBV19 and TRBJ2-6; 10 positions match TRBD1. After removal of 10 bases from V and 0 bases from J, the junction contained 3 bases not matched to a gene. The CDR3 length is 15 residues. Per the germline V gene, CDR1 is LNHDA and CDR2 is SQIVND (reference sequence). CDR3: CATDRGHSGANVLTF. In nucleotides, the CDR3 is TGTGCCACCGACAGGGGGCACTCTGGGGCCAACGTCCTGACTTTC. Filled out from reference TRBV19 and TRBJ2-6, the complete variable domain reads DGGITQSPKYLFRKEGQNVTLSCEQNLNHDAMYWYRQDPGQGLRLIYYSQIVNDFQKGDIAEGYSVSREKKESFPLTVTSAQKNPTAFYLCATDRGHSGANVLTFGAGSRLTVL.

The chain is built from TRBV6-1 and TRBJ2-7; the D gene is possibly TRBD2 (6 bases). CDR3 length: 15 amino acids. In germline, CDR1 is MNHNS, CDR2 SASEGT. V lost 6 bases and J lost 0, with 15 bases in between. The CDR3 region has the DNA TGTGCCAGCAGAAACGGGGCGGGAAGCTCCTACGAGCAGTACTTC. Residues: CASRNGAGSSYEQYF.

This clone was seen only a few times. The CDR3 DNA reads TGTGCCAGCAGGGCACGCTCACTAGGCTCCTACGAGCAGTACTTC. The encoded protein is CASRARSLGSYEQYF. This chain connects TRBV21-1 to TRBJ2-7; the D segment call TRBD2 is taken from the table without a DNA check. TRBV21-1 is recorded as a pseudogene. The CDR3 has 15 residues.

The J gene is TRBJ1-1, the V gene TRBV6-5; perhaps TRBD1 as D (6 bases). The germline CDR1 and CDR2 sequences are MNHEY and SVGAGI. V was clipped by 6 bases and J by 0 bases, with 14 bases between them. The CDR3 is made up of 15 amino acids. As DNA, the CDR3 is TGTGCCAGCAGACGACAGGTTGGGATGAACACTGAAGCTTTCTTT. Residues: CASRRQVGMNTEAFF.

This clone has just one count. The gene calls are TRBV5-5 and TRBJ2-5; the match to TRBD1 covers 7 bases. The CDR3 is 14 residues long. The germline V gene encodes CDR1 SGHKS and CDR2 YYEKEE (reference sequence). V shed 4 bases and J 4 bases; nucleotides not matched to a gene: 7. CDR3 loop: CASSRDRTGETQYF. The CDR3 DNA reads as TGTGCCAGCAGCCGAGACAGGACAGGAGAGACCCAGTACTTC.

This clone was detected only once. The chain employs TRBV27 and TRBJ1-4; D might be TRBD1 (6 bases). Per germline, CDR1 MNHEY and CDR2 SMNVEV (reference sequence). The CDR3 consists of 15 residues. Trimming cost V 5 bases and J 4 bases, with 14 bases left between them. The CDR3 DNA sequence: TGTGCCAGCAGTCGAAGACAGGCCCTTAATGAAAAACTGTTTTTT. Translation gives CASSRRQALNEKLFF.

The V and J genes are TRBV27 and TRBJ2-3; TRBD1 agrees at 8 bases. The germline CDR1 and CDR2 sequences are MNHEY and SMNVEV (reference sequence). The CDR3 covers 16 residues. Trimming at V came to 8 bases and at J to 0 bases, leaving 10 bases not matched to a gene. The CDR3 nucleotides are TGTGCCAGCGGAAAATGGACAGGGCCTAGCACAGATACGCAGTATTTT. Amino acid sequence: CASGKWTGPSTDTQYF.

This chain uses TRBV19 with TRBJ2-3; D remains unclear. V dropped 3 bases and J dropped 1 base, with 5 bases sitting between them. Germline CDR1 LNHDA, CDR2 SQIVND (reference sequence). This CDR3 spans 13 amino acids. CDR3: CASSMAGTDTQYF. The DNA for the CDR3 is TGTGCCAGTAGTATGGCAGGCACAGATACGCAGTATTTT.

This sequence joins TRBV29-1 and TRBJ2-1, with D perhaps assigned TRBD1 or TRBD2 (5 bases each). V shed 5 bases and J shed 4 bases, with 12 bases lying between them. In germline, CDR1 is SQVTM, CDR2 ANQGSEA. The CDR3 has 13 residues. The CDR3 loop is CSVHSGRYNEQFF. The CDR3 DNA reads TGCAGCGTTCATTCAGGGAGATACAATGAGCAGTTCTTC.

The genes are TRBV2 and TRBJ2-2; D remains unclear. The CDR3 has 14 amino acids. Trimming shortened V by 4 bases and J by 2 bases, and 8 bases separated the two germline ends. Germline CDR1 is SNHLY and CDR2 is FYNNEI. The CDR3 is CASSGLRNTGELFF. In DNA form, the CDR3 reads TGTGCCAGCAGTGGCTTGAGAAACACCGGGGAGCTGTTTTTT.

The gene calls are TRBV27 and TRBJ2-7; tentative D call: TRBD2 (5 bases). This CDR3 is 19 amino acids long. Germline V gene lookup returns CDR1 MNHEY and CDR2 SMNVEV (reference sequence). V lost 1 base to trimming and J lost 3 bases, with 25 bases between them. This chain's CDR3 is CASSLLRPLPGSEVYEQYF. CDR3 nucleotides: TGTGCCAGCAGTTTATTACGCCCCCTACCGGGGTCAGAAGTCTACGAGCAGTACTTC.

The chain combines TRBV4-1 with TRBJ1-4, with D maybe TRBD1 (5 bases). The CDR3 has 14 amino acids. V dropped 3 bases and J dropped 4 bases, with 9 bases sitting between them. CDR1 and CDR2 from the germline V gene are MGHRA and YSYEKL. The CDR3: CASSHQGFNEKLFF. CDR3 bases: TGCGCCAGCAGCCACCAGGGATTTAATGAAAAACTGTTTTTT.